The 32 T cell receptor beta chains below were found in one sample sequenced in a study of CD8+ T cells in alopecia areata. Following RNA extraction, reverse transcription yielded cDNA that acted as the sequencing template. The assay was immunoSEQ multiplex PCR, and TCRdb's table has in-frame clones only and misses some. The table lists about 150,000 clones, about 90% of them singletons. Sample: CD8+ T cells sorted from blood, taken at week 0. Receptors were obtained from a human donor with alopecia areata.

The CDR3 is CASSQDEGDTQYF. The CDR3 DNA reads as TGTGCCAGCAGCCAAGATGAGGGGGATACGCAGTATTTT. The chain carries TRBV14 and TRBJ2-3; D is perhaps TRBD1 or TRBD2 (5 bases each). This CDR3 comprises 13 residues. Germline CDR1 SGHDN, CDR2 FVKESK. V dropped 0 bases and J dropped 6 bases, with 7 bases sitting between them.

The chain is built from TRBV6-5 and TRBJ1-2, with D unresolved. V shed 8 bases and J shed 2 bases, with 9 bases lying between them. The CDR3 length is 12 residues. Germline V lookup: CDR1 MNHEY, CDR2 SVGAGI. CDR3 loop: CASGGRNYGYTF. The CDR3 region has the DNA TGTGCCAGCGGCGGACGAAACTATGGCTACACCTTC.

This clone came up once. This chain connects TRBV27 to TRBJ2-5; possible D gene TRBD2, 6 bases. Germline V gives CDR1 MNHEY, CDR2 SMNVEV (reference sequence). The CDR3 loop spans 15 amino acids. V lost 6 bases, J lost 3 bases, and 17 bases lay in between. CDR3 loop: CASSRRGRWKETQYF. The CDR3 coding sequence is TGTGCCAGCAGCCGGAGGGGACGTTGGAAAGAGACCCAGTACTTC.

The chain uses TRBV7-3 and TRBJ2-2; unclear D gene. Deletions cut 6 bases from V and 2 bases from J, with 4 bases between. The CDR3 has 12 residues. Germline V lookup: CDR1 SGHTA, CDR2 FQGTGA. CDR3 in DNA: TGTGCCAGCAGAGCAAACACCGGGGAGCTGTTTTTT. Its translation is CASRANTGELFF. Drawing the rest from reference TRBV7-3 and TRBJ2-2, the complete variable domain is GAGVSQTPSNKVTEKGKYVELRCDPISGHTALYWYRQSLGQGPEFLIYFQGTGAADDSGLPNDRFFAVRPEGSVSTLKIQRTERGDSAVYLCASRANTGELFFGEGSRLTVL.

The chain uses TRBV14 and TRBJ2-1; 15 nucleotides line up with TRBD2. Losses at the gene ends were 3 bases for V and 0 bases for J; bases not matched to a gene: 0. Germline lookup yields CDR1 SGHDN and CDR2 FVKESK. The length of the CDR3 is 17 residues. The CDR3 nucleotides are TGTGCCAGCAGCCAGGGACTAGCGGGAGGCTCCTACAATGAGCAGTTCTTC. It is translated as CASSQGLAGGSYNEQFF.

The V gene is TRBV27, the J gene TRBJ2-2, with TRBD2 matching over 7 bases. The CDR3 is 14 amino acids. Germline values: CDR1 MNHEY, CDR2 SMNVEV (reference sequence). The J segment lost 3 bases and the V segment lost 2 bases, leaving 0 bases of the junction unmatched. CDR3 region: CASSLGGDTGELFF. The CDR3 DNA reads TGTGCCAGCAGTTTAGGGGGGGACACCGGGGAGCTGTTTTTT.

The chain has TRBV29-1 and TRBJ2-1; D uncertain. The germline CDR1 and CDR2 sequences are SQVTM and ANQGSEA. With 4 bases removed from V and 0 bases from J, the gap between germline ends came to 10 bases. The CDR3 extends over 14 amino acids. CDR3 amino acids: CSVGMEDSYNEQFF. CDR3 DNA: TGCAGCGTTGGAATGGAAGACTCCTACAATGAGCAGTTCTTC.

This clone appeared a few times. The rearrangement uses TRBV27 and TRBJ2-1, with 9 bases identical to TRBD1. Germline loops: CDR1 MNHEY, CDR2 SMNVEV (reference sequence). V trimming: 5 bases; J trimming: 15 bases; junction bases outside the gene matches: 5. This CDR3 region has 11 residues. The CDR3, as DNA: TGTGCCAGCAGTACGGGACAGGGTATGTTCTTC. Translated: CASSTGQGMFF.

The chain combines TRBV29-1 with TRBJ2-7; a weak D match, TRBD2 (5 bases). Trimming took off 1 base at V and 3 bases at J, with 7 bases between the two ends. The CDR3 totals 12 residues. Looked up from germline, CDR1 is SQVTM and CDR2 is ANQGSEA. CDR3 in DNA: TGCAGCGTTGAAGTCGAGGGCTACGAGCAGTACTTC. Translated: CSVEVEGYEQYF.

The chain carries TRBV13 and TRBJ2-1, with D uncertain. The CDR3 extends over 14 amino acids. Trimming took off 6 bases at V and 3 bases at J, with 12 bases between the two ends. Germline V gene lookup returns CDR1 PRHDT and CDR2 FYEKMQ (reference sequence). CDR3 DNA: TGTGCCAGCAGTTCCCGGGCTGGCTACAATGAGCAGTTCTTC. Translation: CASSSRAGYNEQFF. The full variable domain, in which reference TRBV13 and TRBJ2-1 provide the parts outside the CDR3, is AAGVIQSPRHLIKEKRETATLKCYPIPRHDTVYWYQQGPGQDPQFLISFYEKMQSDKGSIPDRFSAQQFSDYHSELNMSSLELGDSALYFCASSSRAGYNEQFFGPGTRLTVL.

This clone was recorded only once. The genes are TRBV5-6 and TRBJ1-2; D is ambiguous. From germline, CDR1 is SGHDT and CDR2 YYEEEE. V lost 4 bases, J lost 3 bases, and 13 bases lay in between. The CDR3 totals 14 residues. The DNA for the CDR3 is TGTGCCAGCAGCCAAAGCACACCCCACTATGGCTACACCTTC. Translating gives CASSQSTPHYGYTF.

V and J are TRBV7-9 and TRBJ2-1; 7 positions match TRBD1. Trimming removed 2 bases from V and 8 bases from J; junction bases left unmatched: 3. CDR1 is SEHNR, CDR2 FQNEAQ, per germline (reference sequence). The CDR3 loop spans 13 amino acids. This CDR3 is CASSLPGGDEQFF. The CDR3 bases are TGTGCCAGCAGCTTACCAGGGGGTGATGAGCAGTTCTTC.

The V call is TRBV5-4, the J call TRBJ2-4, with 9 bases matching TRBD1. The germline gives CDR1 SGHNT, CDR2 YYREEE (reference sequence). The CDR3 length is 15 residues. The ends lost 4 bases at V and 5 bases at J; junction bases unmatched: 7. CDR3 loop: CASSPSDRGENIQYF. In DNA form, the CDR3 reads TGTGCCAGCAGCCCCTCGGACAGGGGAGAAAACATTCAGTACTTC.

V is TRBV11-2 and J is TRBJ2-3, with unresolved D. In germline, CDR1 is SGHAT, CDR2 FQNNGV. Trimming shortened V by 8 bases and J by 3 bases, and 9 bases separated the two germline ends. The CDR3 loop spans 12 amino acids. The CDR3 nucleotides read TGTGCCAGCGGCAAATTGACAGATACGCAGTATTTT. Translating gives CASGKLTDTQYF.

The rearrangement joins TRBV7-9 to TRBJ2-6; D unresolved. V was shortened by 5 bases and J by 0 bases, with 11 bases between the two germline ends. The CDR3 length is 16 residues. Germline lookup yields CDR1 SEHNR and CDR2 FQNEAQ (reference sequence). The CDR3 DNA is TGTGCCAGCAGCCGCACATCGCACTCTGGGGCCAACGTCCTGACTTTC. Its protein product is CASSRTSHSGANVLTF.

The chain has TRBV14 and TRBJ2-5; D is unresolved. The V gene's germline CDR1 is SGHDN and CDR2 FVKESK. V shed 1 base and J shed 5 bases, with 8 bases lying between them. This CDR3 has 13 residues. The CDR3 reads CASSQGWWETQYF. Here the CDR3 DNA reads TGTGCCAGCAGCCAAGGCTGGTGGGAGACCCAGTACTTC.

In this sample, this clone turned up once. V is TRBV2 and J is TRBJ1-1; D is uncertain. Trimming pared 6 bases from V and 11 bases from J, leaving 10 bases between. The length of the CDR3 is 10 residues. In germline, CDR1 is SNHLY, CDR2 FYNNEI. CDR3 nucleotides: TGTGCCAGCAGGGGCAAGCAGGCTTTCTTT. It specifies CASRGKQAFF.

The sample holds one count of this clone. The chain combines TRBV30 with TRBJ2-7, with D possibly matching TRBD2 (7 bases). The ends were cut back, 2 bases at V and 2 bases at J, with 13 bases in the middle. This CDR3 has 14 amino acids. Germline-derived CDR1 and CDR2 are GTSNPN and SVGIG (reference sequence). Here the CDR3 reads CAWSHGGQAYEQYF. Written as DNA, the CDR3 is TGTGCCTGGAGTCACGGGGGGCAGGCCTACGAGCAGTACTTC.

V and J are TRBV29-1 and TRBJ2-7; 8 nucleotides align to TRBD1. V lost 7 bases and J lost 4; bases outside the gene matches: 9. This CDR3 has 13 residues. Germline V CDR1 and CDR2: SQVTM, ANQGSEA. In DNA, the CDR3 is TGCAGCGCCGGGACAGGAGCTACTTACGAGCAGTACTTC. Protein sequence: CSAGTGATYEQYF.

This sequence joins TRBV7-9 and TRBJ2-1; no clear D gene. CDR1 SEHNR and CDR2 FQNEAQ come from the germline V gene (reference sequence). CDR3 size: 14 residues. V shed 4 bases and J shed 4 bases, with 11 bases lying between them. This CDR3 is CASSSSQKYNEQFF. CDR3 DNA sequence: TGTGCCAGCAGCTCGTCCCAGAAATACAATGAGCAGTTCTTC. Together with reference TRBV7-9 and TRBJ2-1, the CDR3 gives the full variable domain: DTGVSQNPRHKITKRGQNVTFRCDPISEHNRLYWYRQTLGQGPEFLTYFQNEAQLEKSRLLSDRFSAERPKGSFSTLEIQRTEQGDSAMYLCASSSSQKYNEQFFGPGTRLTVL.

The CDR3 DNA reads TGCGCCAGCAGCTTCGGACGGGAGGGCTACGAGCAGTACTTC. Translation gives CASSFGREGYEQYF. This rearrangement joins TRBV5-1 to TRBJ2-7; 8 bases are a match to TRBD2. The germline V gene has CDR1 SGHRS and CDR2 YFSETQ. With V trimmed by 2 bases and J by 3 bases, 4 bases remained unmatched. This CDR3 is built from 14 residues.

V and J are TRBV6-5 and TRBJ2-4, with unresolved D. The CDR3 runs to 15 residues. Germline CDR1 reads MNHEY; CDR2 reads SVGAGI. With 6 bases removed from V and 6 bases from J, the gap between germline ends came to 18 bases. CDR3 sequence reads: CASSPLLKFGNIQYF. The CDR3 region has the DNA TGTGCCAGCAGCCCCCTCTTGAAGTTTGGAAACATTCAGTACTTC.

This chain uses TRBV19 with TRBJ2-1; the match to TRBD1 covers 9 bases. Germline V gene sequence: CDR1 LNHDA, CDR2 SQIVND (reference sequence). Trimming removed 10 bases from V and 3 bases from J; junction bases left unmatched: 4. This CDR3 contains 13 residues. The CDR3 spells CATDRGFYNEQFF. CDR3 bases: TGTGCCACAGACAGGGGGTTCTACAATGAGCAGTTCTTC.

This rearrangement joins TRBV7-6 to TRBJ1-4, with D tentatively TRBD1 (5 bases). V was trimmed by 3 bases and J by 8 bases, leaving 13 bases between them. Germline lookup yields CDR1 SGHVS and CDR2 FNYEAQ. There are 14 residues in the CDR3. For the CDR3, the DNA is TGTGCCAGCAGCTTGGTGCCGGGGACCGAAAAACTGTTTTTT. Its protein product is CASSLVPGTEKLFF.

The chain joins TRBV4-1 to TRBJ1-1; tentative D call: TRBD1 (6 bases). CDR3 length: 15 residues. Germline V gene data show CDR1 as MGHRA and CDR2 as YSYEKL. The ends were cut back, 1 base at V and 4 bases at J, with 13 bases in the middle. The CDR3 nucleotides are TGCGCCAGCAGCCAAGTGAAGGGGGGGAGCACTGAAGCTTTCTTT. Residues: CASSQVKGGSTEAFF.

This clone ranks as medium-sized. The chain is built from TRBV6-4 and TRBJ2-3, with 9 bases identical to TRBD2. The CDR3 covers 16 residues. The germline CDR1 and CDR2 sequences are MRHNA and SNTAGT. Trimming cost V 3 bases and J 5 bases; bases outside gene matches: 9. DNA of the CDR3: TGTGCCAGCAGTGATCGTGGCGGGGGGGCCGTAGATACGCAGTATTTT. Protein sequence: CASSDRGGGAVDTQYF.

V usage is TRBV7-8 and J usage is TRBJ1-1, with 10 bases matching TRBD1. Looked up from germline, CDR1 is SGHVS and CDR2 is FQNEAQ. Trimming cost V 2 bases and J 11 bases; bases outside gene matches: 5. This CDR3 contains 13 residues. The CDR3 DNA is TGTGCCAGCAGCTTAATCGGGACAGGGGACGCTTTCTTT. Its protein product is CASSLIGTGDAFF.

V and J are TRBV9 and TRBJ2-1; a possible D gene is TRBD1 (5 bases). The V end was cut by 3 bases, the J end by 0 bases, with 25 bases between. The V gene's germline CDR1 is SGDLS and CDR2 YYNGEE. The CDR3 covers 20 residues. CDR3 coding DNA: TGTGCCAGCAGCGGCGCCAGGGTTGGACCAACTCGAAGCTCCTACAATGAGCAGTTCTTC. Its translation is CASSGARVGPTRSSYNEQFF.

The chain employs TRBV7-8 and TRBJ2-1; D perhaps matches TRBD2 (7 bases). V lost 4 bases, J lost 7 bases, and 17 bases lay in between. CDR3 size: 15 residues. CDR1 is SGHVS, CDR2 FQNEAQ, per germline. This CDR3 is CASSSPAGAENEQFF. CDR3 coding DNA: TGTGCCAGCAGCTCGCCGGCGGGGGCCGAAAATGAGCAGTTCTTC.

This clone has more than one count but fewer than ten. This chain joins TRBV7-9 and TRBJ2-1; 10 bases line up with TRBD2. Trimming removed 6 bases from V and 5 bases from J; junction bases left unmatched: 4. CDR3 length: 14 amino acids. Germline CDR1 and CDR2: SEHNR and FQNEAQ (reference sequence). The CDR3 DNA follows: TGTGCCAGCAGACGGACTAGCGGAGACAATGAGCAGTTCTTC. Amino acids: CASRRTSGDNEQFF. Full variable domain (remainder filled in from reference TRBV7-9 and TRBJ2-1): DTGVSQNPRHKITKRGQNVTFRCDPISEHNRLYWYRQTLGQGPEFLTYFQNEAQLEKSRLLSDRFSAERPKGSFSTLEIQRTEQGDSAMYLCASRRTSGDNEQFFGPGTRLTVL.

In this sample, this clone turned up once. This rearrangement joins TRBV19 to TRBJ2-7; TRBD2 agrees at 10 bases. J lost 3 bases, V lost 5 bases, and 4 bases had no gene match. The CDR3 runs to 14 residues. CDR1 and CDR2 (germline): LNHDA, SQIVND (reference sequence). CDR3 sequence: CASSPGLADYEQYF. In DNA, the CDR3 is TGTGCCAGTAGTCCCGGACTAGCGGACTACGAGCAGTACTTC.

On this clone itself: This same CDR3 is encoded by further DNA sequences in the sample. The rearrangement uses TRBV5-1 and TRBJ2-7; no definite D call. V lost 1 base to trimming and J lost 3 bases, with 8 bases between them. CDR1 and CDR2 (germline): SGHRS, YFSETQ. The CDR3 runs to 13 residues. This CDR3 is CASSLTEDYEQYF. In DNA, the CDR3 is TGCGCCAGCAGCTTGACGGAAGACTACGAGCAGTACTTC.